This T cell receptor (beta chain) appears in the sequencing data of a study of cytomegalovirus exposure and HLA in healthy donors. PCR amplification relied on 60 Vbeta primers (plus 13 Jbeta primers). The data were produced by immunoSEQ multiplex PCR, yet TCRdb's version contains in-frame clones alone and is incomplete. The sample consists of approximately 190,000 clones, around 83% of them appearing once. CDR1 SGHNT and CDR2 YYREEE come from the germline V gene (reference sequence). The V end lost 1 base, the J end lost 2 bases, and 14 bases lay between the germline ends. This CDR3 has 16 amino acids.

The TCR was taken from a man between 35 and 55 years old in good health and CMV-seropositive. The chain uses TRBV5-4 and TRBJ2-3; TRBD2 is a possible D gene (6 bases). What was sequenced was PBMCs. CDR3 protein: CASSLKVAVNTDTQYF. The CDR3 DNA sequence: TGTGCCAGCAGCTTGAAAGTAGCGGTTAACACAGATACGCAGTATTTT.